The 7 T cell receptor beta chains below were found in one sample sequenced in a study of T-cell memory formation after mild COVID-19. TCRdb passed the 5' RACE reads through MiXCR, listing each CDR3 protein once. The table shows roughly 160,000 distinct CDR3 sequences, with around 10% occurring only once. The sample was PBMCs or a T cell subset sorted from them (not recorded which). These receptors were obtained from a man aged 18 to 35 who had mild COVID-19 (a few samples of this study predate the infection). Cell type and time point are not known.

There are a few counts of this clonotype. V is TRBV14 and J is TRBJ2-3; weak D call: TRBD2 (6 bases). V shed 3 bases and J shed 9 bases, with 16 bases lying between them. CDR1 and CDR2 from the germline V gene are SGHDN and FVKESK. The CDR3 extends over 14 amino acids. CDR3 nucleotides: TGTGCCAGCAGCCACGGAGGGGCCAGGTGGACGCAGTATTTT. Translating gives CASSHGGARWTQYF.

This clonotype was counted only a few times. This rearrangement joins TRBV2 to TRBJ1-1; the D is unclear. The CDR3 length is 13 residues. The germline gives CDR1 SNHLY, CDR2 FYNNEI. Trimming shortened V by 4 bases and J by 1 base, and 7 bases separated the two germline ends. Here the CDR3 DNA reads TGTGCCAGCAGTGGGGTTTCGAACACTGAAGCTTTCTTT. Translating it yields CASSGVSNTEAFF.

The chain employs TRBV7-8 and TRBJ2-2, with D hard to call. Trimming pared 7 bases from V and 0 bases from J, leaving 15 bases between. This CDR3 has 16 amino acids. Germline V gene lookup returns CDR1 SGHVS and CDR2 FQNEAQ. CDR3 residues: CASNPQRQTNTGELFF. Here the CDR3 DNA reads TGTGCCAGCAACCCACAGCGACAAACGAACACCGGGGAGCTGTTTTTT.

This clonotype has ten or more counts. The CDR3 coding sequence is TGTGCCAGCAGGCGACAGGGTTCCTACGAGCAGTACTTC. Its translation is CASRRQGSYEQYF. The chain has TRBV6-6 and TRBJ2-7; TRBD1 matches at 7 bases. Trimming removed 6 bases from V and 1 base from J; junction bases left unmatched: 3. The CDR3 contains 13 residues. Germline assignment: CDR1 MNHNY and CDR2 SVGAGI (reference sequence).

The chain joins TRBV4-3 to TRBJ2-3; D is ambiguous. The V gene lost 3 bases and the J gene lost 0 bases, with 10 bases spanning the gap. Germline V gene lookup returns CDR1 LGHNA and CDR2 YSLEER. CDR3 length equals 15 residues. In nucleotides, the CDR3 is TGCGCCAGCAGCCAGCGACCCACGAGCACAGATACGCAGTATTTT. Translation gives CASSQRPTSTDTQYF.

This clonotype was seen ten or more times. The chain recombines TRBV28 with TRBJ1-3; no definite D call. Trimming pared 7 bases from V and 0 bases from J, leaving 10 bases between. The germline V gene has CDR1 MDHEN and CDR2 SYDVKM. CDR3 length: 14 residues. The CDR3 DNA sequence: TGTGCCAGCACCAGACCTCACTCTGGAAACACCATATATTTT. This encodes CASTRPHSGNTIYF. Complete variable domain (other parts from reference TRBV28 and TRBJ1-3): DVKVTQSSRYLVKRTGEKVFLECVQDMDHENMFWYRQDPGLGLRLIYFSYDVKMKEKGDIPEGYSVSREKKERFSLILESASTNQTSMYLCASTRPHSGNTIYFGEGSWLTVV.

V and J are TRBV6-5 and TRBJ2-1; D ambiguous. The CDR3 totals 12 residues. Trimming cost V 7 bases and J 8 bases, with 12 bases left between them. Germline-derived CDR1 and CDR2 are MNHEY and SVGAGI. The CDR3 reads CASTNTRDEQFF. The CDR3 region has the DNA TGTGCCAGCACAAACACCCGCGATGAGCAGTTCTTC.